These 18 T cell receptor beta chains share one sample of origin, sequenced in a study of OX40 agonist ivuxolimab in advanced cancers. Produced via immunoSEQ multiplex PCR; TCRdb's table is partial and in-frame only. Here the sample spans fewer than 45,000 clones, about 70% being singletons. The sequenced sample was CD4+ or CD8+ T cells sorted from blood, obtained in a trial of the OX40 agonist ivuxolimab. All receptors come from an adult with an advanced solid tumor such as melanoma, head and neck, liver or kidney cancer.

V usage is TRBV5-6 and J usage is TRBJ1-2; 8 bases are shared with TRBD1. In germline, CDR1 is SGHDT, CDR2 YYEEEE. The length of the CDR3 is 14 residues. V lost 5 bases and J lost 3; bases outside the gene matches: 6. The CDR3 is CASSYSRGHYGYTF. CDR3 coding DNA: TGTGCCAGCAGTTATTCCAGGGGGCACTATGGCTACACCTTC.

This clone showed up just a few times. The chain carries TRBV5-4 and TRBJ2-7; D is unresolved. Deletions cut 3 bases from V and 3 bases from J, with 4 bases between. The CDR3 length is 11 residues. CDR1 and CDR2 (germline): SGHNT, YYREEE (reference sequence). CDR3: CASSWGYEQYF. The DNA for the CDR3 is TGTGCCAGCAGCTGGGGCTACGAGCAGTACTTC.

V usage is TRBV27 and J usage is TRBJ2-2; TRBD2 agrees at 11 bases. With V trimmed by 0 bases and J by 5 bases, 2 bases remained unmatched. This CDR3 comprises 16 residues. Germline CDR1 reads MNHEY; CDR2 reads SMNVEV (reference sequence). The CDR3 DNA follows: TGTGCCAGCAGTTTATCTCTAGCGGGGGGAACCGGGGAGCTGTTTTTT. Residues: CASSLSLAGGTGELFF.

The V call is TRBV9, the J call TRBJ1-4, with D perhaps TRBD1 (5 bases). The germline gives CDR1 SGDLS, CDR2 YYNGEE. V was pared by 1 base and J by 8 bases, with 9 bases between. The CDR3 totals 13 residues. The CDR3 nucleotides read TGTGCCAGCAGCGTAAATGAGGGGGAAAAACTGTTTTTT. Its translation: CASSVNEGEKLFF.

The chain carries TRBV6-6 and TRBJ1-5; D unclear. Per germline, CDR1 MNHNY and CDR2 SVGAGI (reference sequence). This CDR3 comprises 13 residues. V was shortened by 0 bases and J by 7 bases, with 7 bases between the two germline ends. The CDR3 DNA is TGTGCCAGCAGTTACTCCGCCGGCCAGCCCCAGCATTTT. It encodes CASSYSAGQPQHF.

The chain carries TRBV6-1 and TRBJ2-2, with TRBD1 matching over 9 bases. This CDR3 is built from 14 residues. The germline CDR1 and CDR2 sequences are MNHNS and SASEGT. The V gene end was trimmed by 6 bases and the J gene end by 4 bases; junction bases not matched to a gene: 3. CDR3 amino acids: CASSGTGITGELFF. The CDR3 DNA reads TGTGCCAGCAGCGGGACAGGGATCACCGGGGAGCTGTTTTTT.

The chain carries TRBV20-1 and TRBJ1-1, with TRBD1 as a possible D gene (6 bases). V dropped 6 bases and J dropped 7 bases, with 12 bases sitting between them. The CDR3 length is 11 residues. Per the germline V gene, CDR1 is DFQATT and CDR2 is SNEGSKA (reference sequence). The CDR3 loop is CSARQANEAFF. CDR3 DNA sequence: TGCAGTGCGAGACAGGCGAATGAAGCTTTCTTT.

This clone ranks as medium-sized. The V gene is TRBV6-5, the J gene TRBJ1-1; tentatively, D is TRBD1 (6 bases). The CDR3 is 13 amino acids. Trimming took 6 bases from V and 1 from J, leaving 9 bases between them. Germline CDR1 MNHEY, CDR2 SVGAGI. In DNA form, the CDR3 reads TGTGCCAGCAGAAAGACAGGGAACACTGAAGCTTTCTTT. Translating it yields CASRKTGNTEAFF.

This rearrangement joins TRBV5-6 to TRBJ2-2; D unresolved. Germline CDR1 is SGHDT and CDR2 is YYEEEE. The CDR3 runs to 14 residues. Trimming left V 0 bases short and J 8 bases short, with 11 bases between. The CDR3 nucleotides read TGTGCCAGCAGCTTGGGCGCACATGCGGGGGAGCTGTTTTTT. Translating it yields CASSLGAHAGELFF. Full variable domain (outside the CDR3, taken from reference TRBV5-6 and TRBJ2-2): DAGVTQSPTHLIKTRGQQVTLRCSPKSGHDTVSWYQQALGQGPQFIFQYYEEEERQRGNFPDRFSGHQFPNYSSELNVNALLLGDSALYLCASSLGAHAGELFFGEGSRLTVL.

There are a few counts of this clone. In nucleotides, the CDR3 is TGTGCCAGCAGCCAAGATTGGGGGGAAGAGACCCAGTACTTC. Residues: CASSQDWGEETQYF. This chain joins TRBV14 and TRBJ2-5; maybe TRBD2 (6 bases). Germline assignment: CDR1 SGHDN and CDR2 FVKESK. The CDR3 covers 14 residues. The V end was cut by 0 bases, the J end by 3 bases, with 8 bases between.

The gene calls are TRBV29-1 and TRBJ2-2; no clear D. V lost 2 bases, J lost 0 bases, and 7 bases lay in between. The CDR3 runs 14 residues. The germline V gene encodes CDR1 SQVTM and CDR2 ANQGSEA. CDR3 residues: CSVERGTNTGELFF. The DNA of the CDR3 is TGCAGCGTTGAACGTGGGACGAACACCGGGGAGCTGTTTTTT.

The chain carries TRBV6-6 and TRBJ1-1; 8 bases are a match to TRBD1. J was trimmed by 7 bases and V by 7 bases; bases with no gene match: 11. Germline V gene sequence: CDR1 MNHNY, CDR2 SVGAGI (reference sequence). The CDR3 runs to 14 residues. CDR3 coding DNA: TGTGCCAGCACCAGGGGCAGGGGGCGAGGTGAAGCTTTCTTT. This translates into CASTRGRGRGEAFF.

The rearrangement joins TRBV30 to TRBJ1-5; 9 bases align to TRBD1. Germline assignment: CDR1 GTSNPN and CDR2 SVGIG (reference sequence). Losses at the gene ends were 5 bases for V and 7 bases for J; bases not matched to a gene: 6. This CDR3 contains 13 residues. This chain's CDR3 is CAWAGQGGQPQHF. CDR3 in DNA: TGTGCCTGGGCGGGACAGGGAGGCCAGCCCCAGCATTTT.

CDR3: CSVSWTQADTQYF. The CDR3 DNA reads as TGCAGCGTCTCCTGGACACAAGCAGATACGCAGTATTTT. V is TRBV29-1 and J is TRBJ2-3; tentatively, D is TRBD1 (5 bases). Germline V gene lookup returns CDR1 SQVTM and CDR2 ANQGSEA. This CDR3 is built from 13 residues. The V gene lost 6 bases and the J gene lost 4 bases, with 14 bases spanning the gap.

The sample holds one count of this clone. CDR3 amino acids: CASSVDGQGRYGYTF. The CDR3 DNA is TGTGCCAGCAGCGTAGATGGACAGGGCCGCTATGGCTACACCTTC. The chain couples TRBV9 to TRBJ1-2; the match to TRBD1 covers 8 bases. Germline trimming cut 0 bases from V and 4 bases from J; bases unmatched to any gene: 5. The germline V gene encodes CDR1 SGDLS and CDR2 YYNGEE. This CDR3 region has 15 residues. Full variable domain (remainder filled in from reference TRBV9 and TRBJ1-2): DSGVTQTPKHLITATGQRVTLRCSPRSGDLSVYWYQQSLDQGLQFLIQYYNGEERAKGNILERFSAQQFPDLHSELNLSSLELGDSALYFCASSVDGQGRYGYTFGSGTRLTVV.

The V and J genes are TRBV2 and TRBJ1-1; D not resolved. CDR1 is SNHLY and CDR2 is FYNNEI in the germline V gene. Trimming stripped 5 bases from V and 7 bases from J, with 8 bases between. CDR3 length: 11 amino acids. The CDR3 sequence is CASSMRYEAFF. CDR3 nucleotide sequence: TGTGCCAGCAGTATGAGATATGAAGCTTTCTTT.

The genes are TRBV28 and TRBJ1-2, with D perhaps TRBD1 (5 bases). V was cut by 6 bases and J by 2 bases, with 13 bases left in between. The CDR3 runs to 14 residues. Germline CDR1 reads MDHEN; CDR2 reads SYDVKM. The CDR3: CASREPGRNYGYTF. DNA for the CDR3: TGTGCCAGCAGGGAACCGGGACGGAACTATGGCTACACCTTC.

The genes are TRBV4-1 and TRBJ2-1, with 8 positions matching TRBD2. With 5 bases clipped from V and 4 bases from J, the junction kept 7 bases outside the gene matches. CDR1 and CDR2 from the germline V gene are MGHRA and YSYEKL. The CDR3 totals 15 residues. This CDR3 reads CASSEGLAWYNEQFF. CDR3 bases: TGCGCCAGCAGCGAAGGACTAGCTTGGTACAATGAGCAGTTCTTC.